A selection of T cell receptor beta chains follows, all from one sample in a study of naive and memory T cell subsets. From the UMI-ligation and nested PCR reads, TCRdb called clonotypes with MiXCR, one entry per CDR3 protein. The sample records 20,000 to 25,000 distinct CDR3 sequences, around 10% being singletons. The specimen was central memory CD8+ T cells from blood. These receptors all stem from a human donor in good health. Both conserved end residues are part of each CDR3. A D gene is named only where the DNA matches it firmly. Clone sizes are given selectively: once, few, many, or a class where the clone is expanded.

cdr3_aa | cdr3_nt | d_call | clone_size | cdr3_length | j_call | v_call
CASQQGAYEQYF | TGTGCCAGTCAACAGGGGGCCTACGAGCAGTACTTC | TRBD1 | many | 12 | TRBJ2-7 | TRBV11-2
CASSFRTGVSSGYEQYF | TGTGCCAGCAGTTTTAGGACAGGGGTTTCCTCGGGCTACGAGCAGTACTTC | TRBD1 | - | 17 | TRBJ2-7 | TRBV28
CASTGTTYNEQFF | TGTGCCAGTACCGGGACTACCTACAATGAGCAGTTCTTC | TRBD2 | few | 13 | TRBJ2-1 | TRBV19
CATSQGTSGSEETQYF | TGTGCCACCAGCCAAGGGACTAGCGGGTCGGAGGAGACCCAGTACTTC | TRBD2 | few | 16 | TRBJ2-5 | TRBV15
CASSQELRYEQYF | TGCGCCAGCAGCCAAGAGCTAAGGTACGAGCAGTACTTC | - | many | 13 | TRBJ2-7 | TRBV4-3
CASSLAVAEAFF | TGTGCCAGCAGCCTCGCCGTTGCTGAAGCTTTCTTT | - | - | 12 | TRBJ1-1 | TRBV5-6
CASSYTETDTQYF | TGTGCCAGCAGTTACACAGAGACCGATACGCAGTATTTT | - | many | 13 | TRBJ2-3 | TRBV6-6
CATSSTLGETNYGYTF | TGTGCCACCAGCAGCACCCTAGGGGAGACTAACTATGGCTACACCTTC | - | many | 16 | TRBJ1-2 | TRBV15
CASSIAGTISGNTIYF | TGTGCCAGTAGTATCGCCGGGACAATCTCTGGAAACACCATATATTTT | - | many | 16 | TRBJ1-3 | TRBV19
CASSPSSDGSYNEQFF | TGTGCCAGCAGCCCTTCGTCGGACGGCTCCTACAATGAGCAGTTCTTC | - | many | 16 | TRBJ2-1 | TRBV28
CASSRSDLSDEQFF | TGTGCCAGCAGTCGGTCGGACTTGAGCGATGAGCAGTTCTTC | - | few | 14 | TRBJ2-1 | TRBV7-7
CASSQGAEVGEKLFF | TGCGCCAGCAGCCAAGGGGCGGAAGTCGGTGAAAAACTGTTTTTT | - | - | 15 | TRBJ1-4 | TRBV4-3
CSALTGQGFYEQYF | TGCAGTGCTTTGACGGGACAGGGCTTTTACGAGCAGTACTTC | TRBD1 | many | 14 | TRBJ2-7 | TRBV20-1
CASSQGIEPQPQHF | TGTGCCAGCAGCCAAGGTATCGAGCCGCAGCCCCAGCATTTT | - | medium-sized | 14 | TRBJ1-5 | TRBV3-1
CASSLNYSTYEQYF | TGTGCCAGCAGCTTAAATTACAGCACCTACGAGCAGTACTTC | - | few | 14 | TRBJ2-7 | TRBV5-4
CASSLSSSGSYEQYF | TGTGCCAGCAGCTTGTCGTCTAGCGGCTCCTACGAGCAGTACTTC | TRBD2 | many | 15 | TRBJ2-7 | TRBV5-5
CASSWGLGEQYF | TGTGCCAGCAGCTGGGGACTAGGCGAGCAGTACTTC | TRBD2 | few | 12 | TRBJ2-7 | TRBV5-4
CASRDRGGTGELFF | TGTGCCAGCAGGGACAGGGGTGGCACCGGGGAGCTGTTTTTT | TRBD1 | many | 14 | TRBJ2-2 | TRBV19
CSAKASDLEAFF | TGCAGTGCTAAAGCTTCAGACTTAGAAGCTTTCTTT | - | many | 12 | TRBJ1-1 | TRBV20-1
CASSQDNGASGYEQYF | TGCGCCAGCAGCCAAGATAATGGGGCTAGCGGCTACGAGCAGTACTTC | TRBD2 | many | 16 | TRBJ2-7 | TRBV4-1
CASSGLLYNEQFF | TGTGCCAGCAGCGGACTACTTTACAATGAGCAGTTCTTC | - | medium-sized | 13 | TRBJ2-1 | TRBV9
CASSLQGRSYEQYF | TGTGCCAGCAGTTTACAGGGTAGGTCCTACGAGCAGTACTTC | - | many | 14 | TRBJ2-7 | TRBV28
CASSQDLGNTGELFF | TGCGCCAGCAGCCAAGACTTGGGGAACACCGGGGAGCTGTTTTTT | - | - | 15 | TRBJ2-2 | TRBV4-3
CSVEGGTGVLYEQYF | TGCAGCGTTGAAGGAGGGACAGGGGTTTTGTACGAGCAGTACTTC | TRBD1 | few | 15 | TRBJ2-7 | TRBV29-1